Sequencing of this T cell receptor (beta chain) was carried out in a study of breast tumors, draining lymph nodes, adjacent tissues. Study-wide points: Compared with lymph nodes, tumors were less diverse; compared with nontumor tissue, more. Tumor T cell lymph node origin was a supported hypothesis, not proven.

TCRdb reanalysed the multiplex PCR reads using MiXCR and keeps one entry per CDR3 protein. Here the sample spans about 14,000 distinct CDR3 sequences, around 57% being singletons. V shed 4 bases and J 6 bases; nucleotides not matched to a gene: 12. This CDR3 has 15 residues. Germline CDR1 reads SGHDT; CDR2 reads YYEEEE. Of note for this clonotype: Antigen specificity is unknown.

This chain uses TRBV5-6 with TRBJ2-7, with 8 bases lining up with TRBD1. Sequencing was carried out using tumor-adjacent breast tissue. This TCR was sampled from a female donor with breast cancer. Some clones in this sample may be carry-over from other donors' samples. The CDR3: CASSPITGGSSEQYF. In nucleotides, the CDR3 is TGTGCCAGCAGCCCGATAACAGGGGGATCTTCCGAGCAGTACTTC.